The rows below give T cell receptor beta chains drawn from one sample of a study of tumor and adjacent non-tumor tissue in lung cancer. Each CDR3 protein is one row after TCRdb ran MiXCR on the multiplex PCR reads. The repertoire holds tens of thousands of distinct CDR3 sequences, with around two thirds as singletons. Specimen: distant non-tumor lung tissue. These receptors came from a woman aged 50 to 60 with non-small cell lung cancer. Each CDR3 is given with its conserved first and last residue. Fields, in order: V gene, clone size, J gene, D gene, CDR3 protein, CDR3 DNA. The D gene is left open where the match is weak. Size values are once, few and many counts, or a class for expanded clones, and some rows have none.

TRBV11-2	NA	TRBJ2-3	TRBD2	CASSLAPGLQTSDMQYF	TGTGCCAGCAGCCTCGCCCCGGGACTACAAACCTCAGATATGCAGTATTTT
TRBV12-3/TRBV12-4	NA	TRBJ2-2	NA	CDSNLIGTGELFF	TGTGACAGCAATTTAATAGGCACCGGGGAGCTGTTTTTT
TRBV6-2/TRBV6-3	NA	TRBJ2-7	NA	CANSFSTGDPYGQYF	TGTGCCAACAGCTTTTCGACAGGTGATCCCTACGGGCAGTACTTC
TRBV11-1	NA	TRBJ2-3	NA	CTSRGTGMDTQYF	TGTACCAGTAGAGGGACGGGGATGGATACGCAGTATTTT
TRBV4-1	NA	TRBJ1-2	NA	CASTQGGGDYGYTF	TGCGCCAGTACCCAAGGAGGGGGGGACTATGGCTACACCTTC
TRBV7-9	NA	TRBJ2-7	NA	CASNLEVAYEQYF	TGTGCCAGCAACTTAGAGGTGGCCTACGAGCAGTACTTC
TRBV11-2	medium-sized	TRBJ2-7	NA	CASSRTYEQYF	TGTGCCAGCAGCCGTACCTACGAGCAGTACTTC
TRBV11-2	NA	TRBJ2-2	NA	CASSLEQLGGELSF	TGTGCCAGCAGCTTAGAACAATTAGGCGGTGAGCTGTCTTTT
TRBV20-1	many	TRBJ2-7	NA	CSATKKDSSVLYEQYF	TGCAGTGCTACGAAGAAAGATAGCAGCGTTCTCTACGAGCAGTACTTC
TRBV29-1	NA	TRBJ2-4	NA	CSVLLGLGFVNINYF	TGCAGCGTGCTGCTGGGGTTGGGGTTTGTTAACATTAACTACTTC
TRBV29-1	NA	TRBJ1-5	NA	CSVPTELLVQPQHF	TGTAGCGTACCCACAGAGTTGTTGGTTCAGCCCCAGCATTTT
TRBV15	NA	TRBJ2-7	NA	CAISTGGQGGHEQYF	TGTGCCATCAGCACGGGAGGACAGGGAGGACACGAGCAGTACTTC
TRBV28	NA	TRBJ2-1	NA	CASSFDGGPYNEQFF	TGTGCCAGCAGTTTCGACGGGGGTCCCTACAATGAGCAGTTCTTC